This T cell receptor (beta chain) was recorded in a study of blood T cell repertoires in COVID-19. Study-wide context: T cells, B-cell-depleted T cells, or PBMCs supplied cDNA or gDNA.

This clone has just one count. TCRdb's table, derived via immunoSEQ multiplex PCR, lists solely in-frame clones and lacks some. The sample has about 200,000 clones; approximately 89% are singletons. Germline V gene data show CDR1 as SEHNR and CDR2 as FQNEAQ (reference sequence). Trimming removed 5 bases from V and 6 bases from J; junction bases left unmatched: 7. The CDR3 is made up of 15 amino acids. The study recruited people aged roughly 18 to 95 years across 24 US areas. The sequence was obtained from a woman aged 40 to 55 with acute COVID-19. The chain recombines TRBV7-9 with TRBJ2-3; 11 bases match TRBD2. Sequenced sample: PBMCs or T cells enriched from blood (not recorded which). The chain's CDR3 is CASSLGTSGGDTQYF. The CDR3 DNA reads as TGTGCCAGCAGCCTCGGGACTAGCGGAGGGGATACGCAGTATTTT.